The T cell receptor beta chain under discussion was sequenced for a study of shared clonotypes between healthy human individuals. Regarding this clone: The antigen remains undetermined.

The CDR3 spans 11 residues. Germline V CDR1 and CDR2: GTSNPN, SVGIG (reference sequence). V dropped 4 bases and J dropped 11 bases, with 14 bases sitting between them. Whole-study results and caveats: Around 5% was the fraction of naive CD4 clonotypes found shared across a few donors. Estimated richness values were generally larger in naive subsets than in memory subsets.

CD45RA-negative memory and CD45RA+ naive subsets were split from the CD4+ cells. Profiled with immunoSEQ multiplex PCR; TCRdb holds only in-frame clones, not every one. The repertoire has millions of clones, roughly 92% of them found once; the top ten carry about 0.13%. Sequenced sample: naive CD4+ T cells sorted from blood. Stated subset: CD45RA+ positively selected. The genes are TRBV30 and TRBJ2-5, with TRBD1 as a possible D gene (6 bases). The sequence came from a young man in good health. CDR3 residues: CAWTTGIEQYF. The CDR3 region has the DNA TGTGCCTGGACCACAGGGATTGAGCAGTACTTC.